These T cell receptor beta chains were read from a single sample in a study of T-cell reconstitution after alpha-beta-depleted transplantation in children. TCRdb independently ran MiXCR on the PCR reads; one entry per CDR3 protein. The sample holds about 600,000 distinct CDR3 sequences, approximately 12% seen once. This specimen consisted of PBMCs, mostly from graft donor cells, obtained 360 days after TCRalphabeta/CD19-depleted stem cell transplant. These receptors were obtained from a male patient under 18 who had a stem cell transplant for acute myeloid leukemia, so the T cells may come from the graft donor. The CDR3 runs from the conserved cysteine through the conserved F or W. Fields, in order: V gene, CDR3 length, J gene, D gene, clone size, CDR3 DNA, CDR3 protein. D genes are given only for firm matches. Clone size appears in some rows only: once, few, many, or a class for an expanded clone.

v_call: TRBV4-2
cdr3_length: 15
j_call: TRBJ2-2
d_call: NA
clone_size: many
cdr3_nt: TGTGCCAGCAGCCAAGTGGGTAAAAACACCGGGGAGCTGTTTTTT
cdr3_aa: CASSQVGKNTGELFF

v_call: TRBV24-1
cdr3_length: 17
j_call: TRBJ2-2
d_call: TRBD1
clone_size: NA
cdr3_nt: TGTGCCACCAGTGAGACAGGGGCGCGAACCTACACCGGGGAGCTGTTTTTT
cdr3_aa: CATSETGARTYTGELFF

v_call: TRBV20-1
cdr3_length: 14
j_call: TRBJ2-2
d_call: NA
clone_size: few
cdr3_nt: TGCAGTGCTAGCCAGCGCGCGAACACCGGGGAGCTGTTTTTT
cdr3_aa: CSASQRANTGELFF

v_call: TRBV14
cdr3_length: 17
j_call: TRBJ2-5
d_call: NA
clone_size: NA
cdr3_nt: TGTGCCAGCAGCCACGGTGGTGACTGGTTCCTTCGAGAGACCCAGTACTTC
cdr3_aa: CASSHGGDWFLRETQYF

v_call: TRBV5-1
cdr3_length: 14
j_call: TRBJ2-2
d_call: NA
clone_size: few
cdr3_nt: TGCGCCAGCAGCGCGGACGCGAACACCGGGGAGCTGTTTTTT
cdr3_aa: CASSADANTGELFF

v_call: TRBV20-1
cdr3_length: 17
j_call: TRBJ2-6
d_call: NA
clone_size: NA
cdr3_nt: TGCAGTGCGCCCTCCCGTGCAGTTTCTTCTGGGGCCAACGTCCTGACTTTC
cdr3_aa: CSAPSRAVSSGANVLTF

v_call: TRBV3-1
cdr3_length: 16
j_call: TRBJ1-1
d_call: NA
clone_size: NA
cdr3_nt: TGTGCCAGCAGCCAAGATAATCTCTTTGGGGGCACTGAAGCTTTCTTT
cdr3_aa: CASSQDNLFGGTEAFF

v_call: TRBV20-1
cdr3_length: 18
j_call: TRBJ2-7
d_call: TRBD2
clone_size: NA
cdr3_nt: TGCAGTGCTAGTAACCCCATGAGGCTAGCGGGGGAATCCTACGAGCAGTACTTC
cdr3_aa: CSASNPMRLAGESYEQYF

v_call: TRBV28
cdr3_length: 15
j_call: TRBJ2-7
d_call: TRBD2
clone_size: NA
cdr3_nt: TGTGCCAGCAACCTAGCGGGAGGTGCAATGAACGAGCAGTACTTC
cdr3_aa: CASNLAGGAMNEQYF

v_call: TRBV29-1
cdr3_length: 15
j_call: TRBJ2-7
d_call: TRBD2
clone_size: many
cdr3_nt: TGCAGCGCCGAGGGGTTAGCGGGGCTTCCCTACGAGCAGTACTTC
cdr3_aa: CSAEGLAGLPYEQYF

v_call: TRBV11-2
cdr3_length: 16
j_call: TRBJ2-7
d_call: NA
clone_size: NA
cdr3_nt: TGTGCCAGCAGCTTAGATGGAGGGGGCACCCCCTACGAGCAGTACTTC
cdr3_aa: CASSLDGGGTPYEQYF

v_call: TRBV30
cdr3_length: 13
j_call: TRBJ2-6
d_call: NA
clone_size: NA
cdr3_nt: TGTGCCTGGAGGTCGGGGGGGGCCAACGTCCTGACTTTC
cdr3_aa: CAWRSGGANVLTF